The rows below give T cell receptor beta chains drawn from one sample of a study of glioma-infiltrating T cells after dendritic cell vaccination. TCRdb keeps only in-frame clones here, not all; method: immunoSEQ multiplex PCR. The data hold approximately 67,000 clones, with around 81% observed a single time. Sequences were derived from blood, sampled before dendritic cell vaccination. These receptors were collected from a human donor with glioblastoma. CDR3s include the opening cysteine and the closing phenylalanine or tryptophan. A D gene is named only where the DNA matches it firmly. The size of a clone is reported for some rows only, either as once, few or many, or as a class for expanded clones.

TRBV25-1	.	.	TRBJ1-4	TGTGCCAGCGGACCCAGGGGAACTAATGAAAAACTGTTTTTT	CASGPRGTNEKLFF
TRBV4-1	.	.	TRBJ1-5	TGCGCCAGCAGCGCAGGCTATAGCAATCAGCCCCAGCATTTT	CASSAGYSNQPQHF
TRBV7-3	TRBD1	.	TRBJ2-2	TGTGCCAGCAGCCCACGTGGGACAGAAACGAACACCGGGGAGCTGTTTTTT	CASSPRGTETNTGELFF
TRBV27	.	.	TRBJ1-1	TGTGCCAGCAGTTCCCAAGCCGCTCCGAACCAGGGTCCTGAAGCTTTCTTT	CASSSQAAPNQGPEAFF
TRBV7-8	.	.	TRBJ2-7	TGTGCCAGCAGCTTAGACAGGGCGCCAACCTACGAGCAGTACTTC	CASSLDRAPTYEQYF
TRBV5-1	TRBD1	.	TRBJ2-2	TGCGCCAGCAGCCTAAACAGGGGGGACACCGGGGAGCTGTTTTTT	CASSLNRGDTGELFF
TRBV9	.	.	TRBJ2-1	TGTGCCAGCAGCGGACGGGAACAGAGGACTATCGGCAATGAGCAGTTCTTC	CASSGREQRTIGNEQFF
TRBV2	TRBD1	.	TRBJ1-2	TGTGCCAGCAGTGAATGGAACAGGGGCGGTGGCTACACCTTC	CASSEWNRGGGYTF
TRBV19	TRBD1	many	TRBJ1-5	TGTGCCAGTAGCGTCCGGGACAGACTCAATCAGCCCCAGCATTTT	CASSVRDRLNQPQHF
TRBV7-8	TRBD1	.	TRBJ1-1	TGTGCCAGCAGCCCCGAACAGGGGGCGAGCACTGAAGCTTTCTTT	CASSPEQGASTEAFF
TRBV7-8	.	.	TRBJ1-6	TGTGCCAGCAGCAAACTGAACAGGGCGGCCGGCTCACCCCTCCACTTT	CASSKLNRAAGSPLHF
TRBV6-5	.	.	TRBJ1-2	TGTGCCAGCACCAAGAACCCCCTAGTCTATGGCTACACCTTC	CASTKNPLVYGYTF
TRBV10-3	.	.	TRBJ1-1	TGTGCCATCAGTGGGCCCCCGGACACCCTAAACACTGAAGCTTTCTTT	CAISGPPDTLNTEAFF
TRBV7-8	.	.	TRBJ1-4	TGTGCCAGCAGCTTAGTGGGGACTCTACGGGGTGAAAAACTGTTTTTT	CASSLVGTLRGEKLFF
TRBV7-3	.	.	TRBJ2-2	TGTGCCAGCAGCTCGACCAACAGGAGGAACACCGGGGAGCTGTTTTTT	CASSSTNRRNTGELFF
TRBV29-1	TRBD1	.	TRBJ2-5	TGCAGCGTTACTGACAGGGCTTTCCAAGAGACCCAGTACTTC	CSVTDRAFQETQYF
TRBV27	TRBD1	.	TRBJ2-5	TGTGCCAGCAGTTCGGGGACAGGGGGGCTGAAGACCCAGTACTTC	CASSSGTGGLKTQYF
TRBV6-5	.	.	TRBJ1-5	TGTGCCAGCAGTTACGGTGGGCAGGGTAATCAGCCCCAGCATTTT	CASSYGGQGNQPQHF
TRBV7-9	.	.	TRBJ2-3	TGTGCCAGCAGCTCACGGTTGGGCACAGATACGCAGTATTTT	CASSSRLGTDTQYF
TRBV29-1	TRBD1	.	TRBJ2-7	TGCAGCGTTTCCTTTACCGGGACAGCTTACTACGAGCAGTACTTC	CSVSFTGTAYYEQYF
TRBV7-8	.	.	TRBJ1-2	TGTGCCAGCAGCTTAGGTCCAGGAACTAACTATGGCTACACCTTC	CASSLGPGTNYGYTF
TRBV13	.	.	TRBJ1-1	TGTGCCAGCAGCTCCCCCCGGACTACTCAGAACACTGAAGCTTTCTTT	CASSSPRTTQNTEAFF
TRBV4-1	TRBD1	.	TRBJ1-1	TGCGCCAGCAGCCAAGATGGGGGGACAGGGGATCTCACTGAAGCTTTCTTT	CASSQDGGTGDLTEAFF
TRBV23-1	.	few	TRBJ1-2	TGCGCCAGCAGTCCAAGCGCGGATGGCTACACCTTC	CASSPSADGYTF
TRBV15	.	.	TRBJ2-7	TGTGCCACCAGCATCGGACAGAACTACGAGCAGTACTTC	CATSIGQNYEQYF
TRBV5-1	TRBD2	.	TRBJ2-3	TGCGCCAGCAGCCCCCTAGCGGGGGCCACTATGTTTAGCACAGATACGCAGTATTTT	CASSPLAGATMFSTDTQYF
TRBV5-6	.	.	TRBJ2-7	TGTGCCAGCAGCTTGTTTGCAGTCAGCTACGAGCAGTACTTC	CASSLFAVSYEQYF
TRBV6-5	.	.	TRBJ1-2	TGTGCCAGCAGTTTCCGAGACAGAGGACCTTACACCTTC	CASSFRDRGPYTF
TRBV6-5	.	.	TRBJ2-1	TGTGCCAGCAGTTACTCCAGGGACAATGAGCAGTTCTTC	CASSYSRDNEQFF
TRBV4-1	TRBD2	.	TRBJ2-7	TGCGCCAGCAGCCAAGATATGGGTCTGCGGGGGGACTACGAGCAGTACTTC	CASSQDMGLRGDYEQYF
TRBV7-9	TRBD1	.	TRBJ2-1	TGTGCCAGCAGCCCACAGACAGGGTCGGGCGACAATGAGCAGTTCTTC	CASSPQTGSGDNEQFF
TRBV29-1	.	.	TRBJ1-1	TGCAGCGTGACCTCAGGGAACACTGAAGCTTTCTTT	CSVTSGNTEAFF
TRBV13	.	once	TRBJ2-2	TGTGCCAGCAGCTTAGGCGACAGAAACACCGGGGAGCTGTTTTTT	CASSLGDRNTGELFF
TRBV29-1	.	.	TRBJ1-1	TGCAGCGTCCCCGGGAGAGCTGAAGCTTTCTTT	CSVPGRAEAFF
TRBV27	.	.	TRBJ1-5	TGTGCCAGCAGTTCCAGCGGTCAGCCCCAGCATTTT	CASSSSGQPQHF
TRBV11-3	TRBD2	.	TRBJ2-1	TGTGCCAGCAGCTTAGCCGGGACTAGCGGGGCGGGAAATGAGCAGTTCTTC	CASSLAGTSGAGNEQFF
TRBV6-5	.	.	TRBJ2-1	TGTGCCAGCTGGGCGGGGGCGAAGCATGAGCAGTTCTTC	CASWAGAKHEQFF
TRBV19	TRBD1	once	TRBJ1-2	TGTGCCACGGGACAGGGAACGAGGAGGGGCTACACCTTC	CATGQGTRRGYTF
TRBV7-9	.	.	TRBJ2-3	TGTGCCAGCAGCTTAGATCTCCCTAGCGACTTCGATACGCAGTATTTT	CASSLDLPSDFDTQYF
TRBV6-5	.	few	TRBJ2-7	TGTGCCAGCGTCGACACCACCTACGAGCAGTACTTC	CASVDTTYEQYF
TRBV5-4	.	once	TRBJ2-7	TGTGCCAGCAGCTTGGGAGGCAGTTCCTACGAGCAGTACTTC	CASSLGGSSYEQYF
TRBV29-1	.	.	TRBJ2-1	TGCAGCGGACAGACAAAGAATGAGCAGTTCTTC	CSGQTKNEQFF
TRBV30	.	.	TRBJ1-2	TGTGCCTGGGCCGGGACTAACTATGGCTACACCTTC	CAWAGTNYGYTF
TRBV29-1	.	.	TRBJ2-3	TGCAGCGTTGTGTTTTCAGGGGATACGCAGTATTTT	CSVVFSGDTQYF
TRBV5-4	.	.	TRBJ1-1	TGTGCCAGCAGACCTCAAAGACAGGACCCTGAAGCTTTCTTT	CASRPQRQDPEAFF
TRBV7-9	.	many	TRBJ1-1	TGTGCCAGCAGACCGACAGAGAACACTGAAGCTTTCTTT	CASRPTENTEAFF
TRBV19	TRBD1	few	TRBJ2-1	TGTGCCAGTAGTAGGACAGGAGAGAGGTCCTACAATGAGCAGTTCTTC	CASSRTGERSYNEQFF
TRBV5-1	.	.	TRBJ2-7	TGCGCCAGCAGCTTGGTAGGGCAGGGGCCCTACGAGCAGCACTTC	CASSLVGQGPYEQHF
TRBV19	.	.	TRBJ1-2	TGTGCCAGTACCGAAAGCGGGAACTATGGCTACACCTTC	CASTESGNYGYTF
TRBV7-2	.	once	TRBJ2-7	TGTGCCAGCAGCTTAGGGGGGGGGCTCCGGAACTCCTACGAGCAGTACTTC	CASSLGGGLRNSYEQYF
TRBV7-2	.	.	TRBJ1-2	TGTGCCAGCAGCTCCGGACAGAGAATGCCTTCGGATGGCTACACCTTC	CASSSGQRMPSDGYTF
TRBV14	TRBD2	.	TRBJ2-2	TGTGCCAGCAGCCAACCTAGCGGGGACACCGGGGAGCTGTTTTTT	CASSQPSGDTGELFF
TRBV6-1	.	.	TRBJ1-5	TGTGCCAGCAGACGTGGACAGAGCAATCAGCCCCAGCATTTT	CASRRGQSNQPQHF
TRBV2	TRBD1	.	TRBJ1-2	TGTGCCAGCAGCGGGGACAGTATGAACTATGGCTACACCTTC	CASSGDSMNYGYTF
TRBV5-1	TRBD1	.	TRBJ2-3	TGCGCCAGCAGCTCCACGACAGGGGTAGATACGCAGTATTTT	CASSSTTGVDTQYF
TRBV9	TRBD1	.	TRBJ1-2	TGTGCCAGCAGCTTGGCCGGGACAGTCTTTTATGGCTACACCTTC	CASSLAGTVFYGYTF
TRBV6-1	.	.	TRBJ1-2	TGTGCCAGCAGTGAATTAAATAGAGGTTGGGAGGGAATAAACTATGGCTACACCTTC	CASSELNRGWEGINYGYTF
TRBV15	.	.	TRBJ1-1	TGTGCCACCAGCCCCAGGGCCCTCACTGAAGCTTTCTTT	CATSPRALTEAFF
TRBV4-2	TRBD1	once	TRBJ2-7	TGTGCCAGCAGCCAAGACCAGGGGGAGTCCTACGAGCAGTACTTC	CASSQDQGESYEQYF
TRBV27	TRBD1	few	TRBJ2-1	TGTGCCAGCAACGGACAGGGGGCGCGGGGCAATGAGCAGTTCTTC	CASNGQGARGNEQFF